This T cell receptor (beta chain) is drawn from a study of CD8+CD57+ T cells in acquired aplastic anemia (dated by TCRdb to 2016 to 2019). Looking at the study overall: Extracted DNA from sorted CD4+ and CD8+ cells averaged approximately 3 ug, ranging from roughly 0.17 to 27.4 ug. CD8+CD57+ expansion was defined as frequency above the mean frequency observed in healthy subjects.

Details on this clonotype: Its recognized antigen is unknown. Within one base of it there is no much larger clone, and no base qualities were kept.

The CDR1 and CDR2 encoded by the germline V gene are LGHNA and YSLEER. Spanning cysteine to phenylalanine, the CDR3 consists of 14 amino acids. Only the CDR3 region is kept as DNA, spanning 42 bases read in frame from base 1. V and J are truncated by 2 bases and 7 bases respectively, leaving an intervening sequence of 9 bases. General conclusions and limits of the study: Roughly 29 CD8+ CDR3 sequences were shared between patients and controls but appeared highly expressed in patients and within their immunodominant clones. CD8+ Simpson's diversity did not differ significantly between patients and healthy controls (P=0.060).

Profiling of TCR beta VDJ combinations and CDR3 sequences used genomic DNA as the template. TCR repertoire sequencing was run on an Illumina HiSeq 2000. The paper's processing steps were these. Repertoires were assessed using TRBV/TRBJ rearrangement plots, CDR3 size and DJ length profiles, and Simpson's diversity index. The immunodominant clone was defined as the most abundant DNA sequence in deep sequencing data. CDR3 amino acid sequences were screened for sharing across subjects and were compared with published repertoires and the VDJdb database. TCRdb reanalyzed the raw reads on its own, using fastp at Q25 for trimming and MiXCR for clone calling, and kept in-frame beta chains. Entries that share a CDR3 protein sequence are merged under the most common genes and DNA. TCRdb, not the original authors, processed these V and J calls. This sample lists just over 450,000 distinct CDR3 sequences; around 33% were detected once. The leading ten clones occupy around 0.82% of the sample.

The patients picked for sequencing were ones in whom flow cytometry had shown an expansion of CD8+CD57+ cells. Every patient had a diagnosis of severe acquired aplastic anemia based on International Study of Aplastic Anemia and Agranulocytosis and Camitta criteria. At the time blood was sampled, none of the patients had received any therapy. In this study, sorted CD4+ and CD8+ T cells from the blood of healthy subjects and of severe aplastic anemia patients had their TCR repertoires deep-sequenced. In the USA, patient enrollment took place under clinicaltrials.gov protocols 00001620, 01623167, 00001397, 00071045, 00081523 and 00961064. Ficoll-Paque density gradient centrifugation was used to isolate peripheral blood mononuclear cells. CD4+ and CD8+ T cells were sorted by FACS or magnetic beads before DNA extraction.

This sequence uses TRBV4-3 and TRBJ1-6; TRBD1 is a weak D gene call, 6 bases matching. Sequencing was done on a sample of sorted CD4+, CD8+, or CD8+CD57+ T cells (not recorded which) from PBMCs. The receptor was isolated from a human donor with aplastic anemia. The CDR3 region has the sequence CASSQWTANSPLHF. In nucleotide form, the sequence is TGCGCCAGCAGCCAATGGACAGCCAATTCACCCCTCCACTTT.